This passage covers 14 T cell receptor beta chains from one sample sequenced in a study of low-dose radiotherapy and immunotherapy resistance in tumors. Regarding time point: before trial treatment. Covering alpha and beta chains, TRAV- and TRBV-specific primers were used for the first-strand cDNA. TCR amplification used 15 to 20 PCR cycles, a constant-region primer and a V-primer adapter. TCRdb re-called the reads with MiXCR, one entry per CDR3 protein. The data contain nearly 95,000 distinct CDR3 sequences, under 9.5% of them seen just once; the ten biggest clones take up around 0.98%. The sequencing here drew on PBMCs, taken before treatment. The receptors here all came from a male donor with prostate cancer.

About this clonotype itself: A read error is likely here: a far larger clone is one base away. The chain couples TRBV13 to TRBJ2-1; the match to TRBD2 covers 9 bases. CDR1 PRHDT and CDR2 FYEKMQ come from the germline V gene (reference sequence). The CDR3 length is 16 residues. CDR3 in DNA: TGTGCCAGCAGTTACTCTAGCGGGGATTCCTACAATGAGAAGTTCTTC. Protein sequence: CASSYSSGDSYNEKFF.

Ten or more counts support this clonotype. This chain joins TRBV28 and TRBJ2-7; D unclear. V lost 7 bases and J lost 0, with 10 bases in between. Germline CDR1 is MDHEN and CDR2 is SYDVKM. This CDR3 is 13 amino acids long. The CDR3 region is CASNRPSSYEQYF. In DNA, the CDR3 is TGTGCCAGCAACAGACCGAGCTCCTACGAGCAGTACTTC. Full variable domain (outside the CDR3, taken from reference TRBV28 and TRBJ2-7): DVKVTQSSRYLVKRTGEKVFLECVQDMDHENMFWYRQDPGLGLRLIYFSYDVKMKEKGDIPEGYSVSREKKERFSLILESASTNQTSMYLCASNRPSSYEQYFGPGTRLTVT.

This clonotype appeared many times. The rearrangement links TRBV30 to TRBJ2-2; no definite D call. This CDR3 region has 14 residues. With 0 bases removed from V and 6 bases from J, the gap between germline ends came to 11 bases. CDR1 GTSNPN and CDR2 SVGIG come from the germline V gene (reference sequence). CDR3 sequence: CAWSVEPRSGELFF. Here the CDR3 DNA reads TGTGCCTGGAGTGTAGAGCCGAGATCCGGGGAGCTGTTTTTT.

This clonotype was seen ten or more times. This chain uses TRBV20-1 with TRBJ2-2, with D perhaps given as TRBD1 or TRBD2 (6 bases each). Germline loops: CDR1 DFQATT, CDR2 SNEGSKA (reference sequence). CDR3 length equals 14 residues. Trimming removed 3 bases at V and 5 bases at J, with 13 bases between. The CDR3 is CSASEGGRTGELFF. DNA of the CDR3: TGCAGTGCTAGCGAAGGGGGGCGGACCGGGGAGCTGTTTTTT.

This clonotype was counted at least ten times. V and J are TRBV6-5 and TRBJ2-5; TRBD1 or TRBD2 may be the D gene (6 bases each). The CDR3 totals 15 residues. Germline loops: CDR1 MNHEY, CDR2 SVGAGI. V was shortened by 6 bases and J by 5 bases, with 19 bases between the two germline ends. The CDR3 region is CASSSQGVGGETQYF. Written as DNA, the CDR3 is TGTGCCAGCAGCTCACAGGGAGTTGGAGGGGAGACCCAGTACTTC.

This clonotype was found many times. The chain joins TRBV20-1 to TRBJ1-5; TRBD1 matches at 8 bases. In germline, CDR1 is DFQATT, CDR2 SNEGSKA (reference sequence). This CDR3 comprises 17 residues. J was trimmed by 4 bases and V by 0 bases; bases with no gene match: 11. The CDR3 nucleotides read TGCAGTGCTAGAGACTCAGGCAGGACAGGGAAGAATCAGCCCCAGCATTTT. This codes for CSARDSGRTGKNQPQHF.

This clonotype has ten or more counts. V usage is TRBV7-8 and J usage is TRBJ2-7; TRBD2 aligns across 7 bases. Germline V CDR1 and CDR2: SGHVS, FQNEAQ. The CDR3 runs to 16 residues. Trimming took 0 bases from V and 7 from J; bases not matched to a gene: 12. The CDR3 spells CASSLAASGYLREQYF. The CDR3 nucleotides are TGTGCCAGCAGCTTAGCGGCTAGCGGATATCTACGGGAGCAGTACTTC.

This clonotype was counted at least ten times. The gene calls are TRBV28 and TRBJ1-6; D remains unclear. V shed 5 bases and J shed 7 bases, with 12 bases lying between them. Germline V lookup: CDR1 MDHEN, CDR2 SYDVKM. This CDR3 region has 14 residues. CDR3 sequence reads: CASSIPLGNSPLHF. DNA of the CDR3: TGTGCCAGCAGTATCCCACTAGGGAATTCACCCCTCCACTTT.

This clonotype occurred many times. The CDR3 is CASSPRQAPLGEKLFF. For the CDR3, the DNA is TGTGCCAGCAGCCCCCGACAGGCGCCTCTAGGCGAAAAACTGTTTTTT. The chain is built from TRBV7-9 and TRBJ1-4; the D gene is possibly TRBD1 (6 bases). CDR1 is SEHNR and CDR2 is FQNEAQ in the germline V gene (reference sequence). This CDR3 comprises 16 residues. Trimming cost V 5 bases and J 8 bases, with 21 bases left between them.

This clonotype was counted many times. The chain uses TRBV20-1 and TRBJ2-7, with a possible D match to TRBD2 (7 bases). Trimming left V 6 bases short and J 3 bases short, with 15 bases between. Germline lookup yields CDR1 DFQATT and CDR2 SNEGSKA (reference sequence). CDR3 length: 13 residues. The CDR3 sequence: CSAGGPRGYEQYF. The CDR3 bases are TGCAGTGCGGGGGGGCCCCGCGGCTACGAGCAGTACTTC.

Many counts were recorded for this clonotype. The chain links TRBV7-2 to TRBJ1-4, with 7 bases aligning to TRBD1. Germline V gives CDR1 SGHTA, CDR2 FQGNSA. This CDR3 contains 17 residues. J was trimmed by 5 bases and V by 1 base; bases with no gene match: 10. The CDR3 reads CASSLGRGQTLNEKLFF. Written as DNA, the CDR3 is TGTGCCAGCAGCTTAGGGAGGGGACAGACGCTAAATGAAAAACTGTTTTTT.

This clonotype was detected ten times or more. The chain links TRBV7-2 to TRBJ2-1, with TRBD2 matching over 14 bases. Germline CDR1 is SGHTA and CDR2 is FQGNSA. CDR3 size: 15 residues. The V and J ends lost 5 bases and 8 bases, in that order; junction bases with no gene match: 5. This CDR3 is CASSTGLAGVDEQFF. In nucleotides, the CDR3 is TGTGCCAGCAGCACGGGACTAGCGGGAGTCGATGAGCAGTTCTTC.

This clonotype was detected ten times or more. This rearrangement joins TRBV6-5 to TRBJ2-7; the match to TRBD1 covers 7 bases. The CDR3 runs 16 residues. Trimming at V came to 6 bases and at J to 5 bases, leaving 16 bases not matched to a gene. Germline V gives CDR1 MNHEY, CDR2 SVGAGI. The CDR3 DNA follows: TGTGCCAGCAGCCGGCAACGGACAGGATGGCCACACGAGCAGTACTTC. Protein: CASSRQRTGWPHEQYF.

This clonotype was seen at least ten times. The chain is built from TRBV5-1 and TRBJ1-3; no reliable D call. Germline CDR1 SGHRS, CDR2 YFSETQ. The CDR3 spans 14 residues. The V and J ends lost 0 bases and 4 bases respectively, with 8 bases between them. CDR3 bases: TGCGCCAGCAGCTTGGGGGCTGGGGGAAACACCATATATTTT. Its protein product is CASSLGAGGNTIYF.